The 18 T cell receptor beta chains below come from one sample, sequenced in a study of cytomegalovirus exposure and HLA in healthy donors. PCR employed 60 Vbeta and 13 Jbeta primers. The assay was immunoSEQ multiplex PCR, and TCRdb's table has in-frame clones only and misses some. The sample includes about 110,000 clones. The sample taken for sequencing was PBMCs. The receptors were gathered from a man aged 30 to 45 in good health and CMV-seronegative.

The V gene is TRBV30, the J gene TRBJ1-5; 12 bases agree with TRBD1. Trimming at V came to 3 bases and at J to 5 bases, leaving 5 bases not matched to a gene. Germline V gene data show CDR1 as GTSNPN and CDR2 as SVGIG (reference sequence). The CDR3 totals 15 residues. In DNA form, the CDR3 reads TGTGCCTGGAGCCGGGACAGGGGGCCCCATCAGCCCCAGCATTTT. It encodes CAWSRDRGPHQPQHF.

The CDR3 coding sequence is TGTGCCAGCAGACGACAGGGGACGACGTATCAGCCCCAGCATTTT. Translating gives CASRRQGTTYQPQHF. The chain employs TRBV6-6 and TRBJ1-5; 8 bases are a match to TRBD1. Trimming at V came to 6 bases and at J to 5 bases, leaving 9 bases not matched to a gene. CDR3 length: 15 residues. From germline, CDR1 is MNHNY and CDR2 SVGAGI (reference sequence).

This chain links TRBV5-4 with TRBJ1-4; the D is unclear. This CDR3 contains 13 residues. V gave up 4 bases and J gave up 4 bases, with 8 bases separating them. The germline V gene has CDR1 SGHNT and CDR2 YYREEE (reference sequence). This CDR3 reads CASSLVGNEKLFF. As DNA, the CDR3 is TGTGCCAGCAGCCTTGTCGGTAATGAAAAACTGTTTTTT. The variable domain in full, with the rest retrieved from reference TRBV5-4 and TRBJ1-4, is ETGVTQSPTHLIKTRGQQVTLRCSSQSGHNTVSWYQQALGQGPQFIFQYYREEENGRGNFPPRFSGLQFPNYSSELNVNALELDDSALYLCASSLVGNEKLFFGSGTQLSVL.

CDR3 sequence reads: CASRAQGGDNQPQHF. CDR3 coding DNA: TGTGCCAGCAGGGCACAGGGGGGGGACAATCAGCCCCAGCATTTT. This chain uses TRBV2 with TRBJ1-5; TRBD1 matches at 8 bases. Trimming at V came to 6 bases and at J to 3 bases, leaving 7 bases not matched to a gene. CDR3 length: 15 amino acids. Germline V gene data show CDR1 as SNHLY and CDR2 as FYNNEI.

The V and J genes are TRBV4-1 and TRBJ2-3; the match to TRBD2 covers 8 bases. V lost 5 bases to trimming and J lost 1 base; unmatched junction nucleotides: 5. The CDR3 spans 15 residues. Germline V CDR1 and CDR2: MGHRA, YSYEKL. This chain's CDR3 is CASSVTRGGTDTQYF. The CDR3 DNA is TGCGCCAGCAGCGTTACGCGGGGGGGCACAGATACGCAGTATTTT.

The rearrangement uses TRBV28 and TRBJ1-2; D might be TRBD1 (5 bases). The CDR3 contains 12 residues. The germline V gene has CDR1 MDHEN and CDR2 SYDVKM. V gave up 7 bases and J gave up 5 bases, with 11 bases separating them. The DNA for the CDR3 is TGTGCCAGCACTGATCAGGGATATGGCTACACCTTC. As protein: CASTDQGYGYTF.

V gene TRBV19 combines with J gene TRBJ2-2, with D maybe TRBD1 (6 bases). V lost 3 bases and J lost 7, with 6 bases in between. Germline CDR1 and CDR2: LNHDA and SQIVND (reference sequence). The CDR3 has 12 amino acids. As DNA, the CDR3 is TGTGCCAGTAGTATCAGGGGCGGGGAGCTGTTTTTT. Protein sequence: CASSIRGGELFF.

This chain uses TRBV11-2 with TRBJ1-1, with 9 nucleotides matching TRBD1. Per the germline V gene, CDR1 is SGHAT and CDR2 is FQNNGV. V was pared by 6 bases and J by 12 bases, with 14 bases of the junction left unmatched. CDR3 length: 14 amino acids. Here the CDR3 reads CASRTTGGTGSTFF. CDR3 in DNA: TGTGCCAGCAGAACAACAGGCGGGACAGGGTCGACTTTCTTT.

The chain uses TRBV29-1 and TRBJ2-1; possibly TRBD1 for D (6 bases). With 8 bases removed from V and 8 bases from J, the gap between germline ends came to 16 bases. The CDR3 sequence is 12 residues long. Germline V gene data show CDR1 as SQVTM and CDR2 as ANQGSEA. The CDR3, as DNA: TGCAGCACTACTTCAGGGGTGGATGAGCAGTTCTTC. The encoded protein is CSTTSGVDEQFF.

The gene calls are TRBV7-3 and TRBJ2-2, with 8 positions matching TRBD1. V dropped 5 bases and J dropped 6; count of bases not matched to a gene: 11. CDR1 is SGHTA, CDR2 FQGTGA, per germline. This CDR3 contains 16 residues. The chain's CDR3 is CASSRSGTGVSGELFF. In nucleotides, the CDR3 is TGTGCCAGCAGCCGCAGTGGGACAGGAGTCTCCGGGGAGCTGTTTTTT.

This chain joins TRBV19 and TRBJ1-5; possible D gene TRBD1, 5 bases. Germline CDR1 reads LNHDA; CDR2 reads SQIVND (reference sequence). Trimming left V 3 bases short and J 7 bases short, with 16 bases between. The CDR3 is 15 residues long. CDR3 nucleotides: TGTGCCAGTAGTATTTCCGACAGTGGGAAACAGCCCCAGCATTTT. Its protein product is CASSISDSGKQPQHF.

J is TRBJ1-5 and V is TRBV5-4, with TRBD1 as a possible D gene (5 bases). The ends were cut back, 2 bases at V and 2 bases at J, with 14 bases in the middle. The CDR3 contains 16 residues. CDR1 SGHNT and CDR2 YYREEE come from the germline V gene (reference sequence). The CDR3 protein is CASSLQVDGGNQPQHF. Here the CDR3 DNA reads TGTGCCAGCAGCTTACAGGTGGATGGGGGCAATCAGCCCCAGCATTTT.

The chain's CDR3 is CASSPRLEPARELFF. DNA for the CDR3: TGTGCCAGCTCACCCCGGCTAGAGCCTGCCAGGGAGCTGTTTTTT. The chain carries TRBV18 and TRBJ2-2; D is unresolved. In germline, CDR1 is KGHSH, CDR2 LQKENI. Trimming took 3 bases from V and 9 from J, leaving 17 bases between them. CDR3 length: 15 residues.

The genes are TRBV7-8 and TRBJ2-5, with 8 bases identical to TRBD1. Germline V gene lookup returns CDR1 SGHVS and CDR2 FQNEAQ. The CDR3 totals 15 residues. V was clipped by 3 bases and J by 2 bases; unmatched bases: 5. The CDR3 region is CASSFGRQGQETQYF. The CDR3 nucleotides read TGTGCCAGCAGCTTCGGAAGACAGGGGCAAGAGACCCAGTACTTC.

The J gene is TRBJ2-3, the V gene TRBV28, with D possibly matching TRBD1 (5 bases). Germline values: CDR1 MDHEN, CDR2 SYDVKM. Trimming cost V 1 base and J 1 base, with 15 bases left between them. The CDR3 is made up of 17 amino acids. The CDR3 here is CASSLSGWGRGTDTQYF. CDR3 DNA sequence: TGTGCCAGCAGTTTATCCGGTTGGGGCAGGGGCACAGATACGCAGTATTTT.

This chain links TRBV2 with TRBJ2-3, with 12 nucleotides matching TRBD2. The CDR3 runs to 20 residues. Trimming at V came to 5 bases and at J to 0 bases, leaving 15 bases not matched to a gene. Germline CDR1 reads SNHLY; CDR2 reads FYNNEI. Here the CDR3 reads CASSRPGLAGGPQSTDTQYF. The CDR3 region has the DNA TGTGCCAGCAGTCGACCGGGTCTAGCGGGGGGGCCTCAGAGCACAGATACGCAGTATTTT.

V gene TRBV5-6 combines with J gene TRBJ2-5; D is unclear. V lost 0 bases, J lost 4 bases, and 4 bases lay in between. Germline CDR1 and CDR2: SGHDT and YYEEEE. This CDR3 comprises 12 residues. The chain's CDR3 is CASSLGRETQYF. The CDR3 nucleotides are TGTGCCAGCAGCTTGGGGAGAGAGACCCAGTACTTC.

This sequence joins TRBV7-8 and TRBJ1-2, with TRBD1 as a possible D gene (5 bases). V lost 1 base to trimming and J lost 2 bases, with 8 bases between them. The V gene's germline CDR1 is SGHVS and CDR2 FQNEAQ. This CDR3 comprises 14 residues. For the CDR3, the DNA is TGTGCCAGCAGCTTAGTTCGACAGAACTATGGCTACACCTTC. This translates into CASSLVRQNYGYTF.